These 32 T cell receptor beta chains were sequenced from one sample in a study of blood T cell repertoires in COVID-19. Generated by immunoSEQ multiplex PCR, the TCRdb table keeps only in-frame clones and is missing some. The sample gives over 250,000 clones, 80% to 90% of which show up once; 11% is in the top ten. Sequenced input: peripheral blood. The receptors were sampled from a woman aged 70 to 79 with acute or convalescent COVID-19.

The genes are TRBV6-5 and TRBJ2-4; D might be TRBD2 (6 bases). Germline V lookup: CDR1 MNHEY, CDR2 SVGAGI. This CDR3 comprises 14 residues. V lost 6 bases and J lost 2, with 11 bases in between. The CDR3: CASREGTTKNIQYF. Here the CDR3 DNA reads TGTGCCAGCAGGGAGGGCACCACCAAAAACATTCAGTACTTC.

The chain recombines TRBV4-2 with TRBJ1-3, with TRBD1 matching over 7 bases. The CDR3 is 13 residues long. The V gene end was trimmed by 4 bases and the J gene end by 3 bases; junction bases not matched to a gene: 0. Germline CDR1 is LGHNA and CDR2 is YNFKEQ. This CDR3 reads CASSRTGGNTIYF. In nucleotides, the CDR3 is TGTGCCAGCAGCCGGACAGGTGGAAACACCATATATTTT.

The rearrangement uses TRBV27 and TRBJ1-2; 9 bases map to TRBD1. The length of the CDR3 is 15 residues. Germline V gene sequence: CDR1 MNHEY, CDR2 SMNVEV (reference sequence). V trimming: 6 bases; J trimming: 5 bases; junction bases outside the gene matches: 10. CDR3 nucleotides: TGTGCCAGCAGGCGATCCACGGGACAGGGATATGGCTACACCTTC. Protein product: CASRRSTGQGYGYTF.

CDR3 in DNA: TGTGCCAGCAGTGAAACTGTGAATTCACCCCTCCACTTT. Translated, it gives CASSETVNSPLHF. The V call is TRBV2, the J call TRBJ1-6; no firm D call. Trimming shortened V by 2 bases and J by 7 bases, and 6 bases separated the two germline ends. The CDR3 totals 13 residues. Germline CDR1 reads SNHLY; CDR2 reads FYNNEI. The whole variable domain, remainder taken from reference TRBV2 and TRBJ1-6, is EPEVTQTPSHQVTQMGQEVILRCVPISNHLYFYWYRQILGQKVEFLVSFYNNEISEKSEIFDDQFSVERPDGSNFTLKIRSTKLEDSAMYFCASSETVNSPLHFGNGTRLTVT.

The chain links TRBV3-1 (or the pseudogene TRBV3-2) to TRBJ1-1; possibly TRBD1 for D (5 bases). Germline assignment: CDR1 LGHDT and CDR2 YNNKEL (reference sequence). This CDR3 spans 16 amino acids. V was shortened by 4 bases and J by 0 bases, with 15 bases between the two germline ends. CDR3 coding DNA: TGTGCCAGCAGCCGGTCGGCAGGGCTGATGAACACTGAAGCTTTCTTT. Its translation is CASSRSAGLMNTEAFF.

In this sample, this clone turned up once. The chain has TRBV6-5 and TRBJ2-5, with D possibly TRBD2 on 6 matching bases. The CDR3 is 13 amino acids. Germline lookup yields CDR1 MNHEY and CDR2 SVGAGI. Trimming pared 6 bases from V and 7 bases from J, leaving 15 bases between. The CDR3 DNA sequence: TGTGCCAGCAGATTAGTTATGGAGGGGACCCAGTACTTC. As protein: CASRLVMEGTQYF.

This chain connects TRBV5-6 to TRBJ1-3, with 9 bases aligning to TRBD1. V trimming: 2 bases; J trimming: 4 bases; junction bases outside the gene matches: 13. The germline gives CDR1 SGHDT, CDR2 YYEEEE. This CDR3 is built from 18 residues. The DNA of the CDR3 is TGTGCCAGCAGCTTAAAAACAGGGGGCCTTATGACCGGAAACACCATATATTTT. It translates to CASSLKTGGLMTGNTIYF.

This clone was seen only a few times. The rearrangement joins TRBV19 to TRBJ2-1, with 7 bases identical to TRBD2. Germline V CDR1 and CDR2: LNHDA, SQIVND (reference sequence). The CDR3 spans 13 residues. V lost 7 bases, J lost 9 bases, and 9 bases stayed unmatched. CDR3 amino acids: CASMGGAMGEQFF. The CDR3, as DNA: TGTGCCAGTATGGGAGGGGCCATGGGTGAGCAGTTCTTC.

This chain links TRBV2 with TRBJ1-2, with a weak D call TRBD1 (5 bases). Trimming pared 4 bases from V and 6 bases from J, leaving 9 bases between. This CDR3 has 12 amino acids. CDR1 is SNHLY, CDR2 FYNNEI, per germline. The CDR3 DNA follows: TGTGCCAGCAGTGTCGGGGGTGATGGCTACACCTTC. This gives the protein CASSVGGDGYTF.

The J gene is TRBJ1-1, the V gene TRBV3-1 (or the pseudogene TRBV3-2); D uncertain. There are 13 residues in the CDR3. The V and J ends lost 1 base and 5 bases respectively, with 8 bases between them. CDR1 is LGHDT and CDR2 is YNNKEL in the germline V gene (reference sequence). CDR3 coding DNA: TGTGCCAGCAGCCAAGGGGAGGGAACTGAAGCTTTCTTT. It encodes CASSQGEGTEAFF.

The chain employs TRBV29-1 and TRBJ2-1; the D is unclear. The CDR3 extends over 12 amino acids. V was trimmed by 7 bases and J by 7 bases, leaving 14 bases between them. CDR1 is SQVTM and CDR2 is ANQGSEA in the germline V gene. In DNA form, the CDR3 reads TGCAGCGCGGACCTGGTGGAGAATGAGCAGTTCTTC. It is translated as CSADLVENEQFF.

This clone was detected once. The rearrangement uses TRBV5-1 and TRBJ2-1; no clear D. The CDR3 totals 12 residues. Trimming removed 1 base at V and 7 bases at J, with 6 bases between. Germline-derived CDR1 and CDR2 are SGHRS and YFSETQ. The DNA for the CDR3 is TGCGCCAGCAGCTTGAATAGTAATGAGCAGTTCTTC. The encoded protein is CASSLNSNEQFF.

This clone was picked up a small number of times. V and J are TRBV2 and TRBJ2-2; maybe TRBD1 (5 bases). V was clipped by 10 bases and J by 0 bases, with 12 bases between them. Per germline, CDR1 SNHLY and CDR2 FYNNEI. The CDR3 totals 14 residues. CDR3 in amino acids: CATRTLSNTGELFF. The CDR3 DNA reads TGTGCCACAAGGACATTGTCGAACACCGGGGAGCTGTTTTTT. The full variable domain, with the rest looked up from reference TRBV2 and TRBJ2-2, is EPEVTQTPSHQVTQMGQEVILRCVPISNHLYFYWYRQILGQKVEFLVSFYNNEISEKSEIFDDQFSVERPDGSNFTLKIRSTKLEDSAMYFCATRTLSNTGELFFGEGSRLTVL.

The V gene is TRBV30, the J gene TRBJ2-5; 8 nucleotides match TRBD2. Germline V CDR1 and CDR2: GTSNPN, SVGIG (reference sequence). V gave up 5 bases and J gave up 7 bases; unmatched junction bases: 15. The CDR3 length is 15 residues. CDR3: CAWARTSKRRGTQYF. The CDR3 DNA reads as TGTGCCTGGGCCAGGACTAGCAAAAGGAGAGGGACCCAGTACTTC.

This clone was seen just once. The V gene is TRBV5-5, the J gene TRBJ2-1; weak D call: TRBD2 (7 bases). Germline V CDR1 and CDR2: SGHKS, YYEKEE (reference sequence). CDR3 length equals 14 residues. V was shortened by 0 bases and J by 10 bases, with 14 bases between the two germline ends. CDR3 sequence: CASSLGAGAREQFF. The CDR3 DNA follows: TGTGCCAGCAGCTTGGGGGCGGGGGCAAGAGAGCAGTTCTTC.

V gene TRBV2 combines with J gene TRBJ2-5; D perhaps matches TRBD1 (8 bases). This CDR3 spans 13 amino acids. Trimming shortened V by 8 bases and J by 5 bases, and 15 bases separated the two germline ends. From germline, CDR1 is SNHLY and CDR2 FYNNEI. The CDR3 is CASGRGRGETQYF. In DNA, the CDR3 is TGTGCCAGCGGCAGGGGGCGGGGGGAGACCCAGTACTTC.

The rearrangement joins TRBV7-8 to TRBJ2-7, with TRBD1 as a possible D gene (6 bases). The CDR3 sequence is 14 residues long. Between the trimmed V and J ends, which lost 5 bases and 1 base, there was a span of 12 bases. Germline CDR1 and CDR2: SGHVS and FQNEAQ. CDR3 loop: CASSLDRSSYEQYF. For the CDR3, the DNA is TGTGCCAGCAGCCTTGACAGGTCTTCCTACGAGCAGTACTTC.

The gene calls are TRBV3-1 (or the pseudogene TRBV3-2) and TRBJ1-2, with TRBD1 matching 7 bases. V trimming: 2 bases; J trimming: 8 bases; junction bases outside the gene matches: 8. Per the germline V gene, CDR1 is LGHDT and CDR2 is YNNKEL (reference sequence). The CDR3 runs to 14 residues. CDR3 amino acids: CASSQPGQVDGYTF. For the CDR3, the DNA is TGTGCCAGCAGCCAACCCGGACAGGTGGACGGCTACACCTTC.

The V call is TRBV9, the J call TRBJ2-5; 7 bases are a match to TRBD1. Trimming at V came to 0 bases and at J to 9 bases, leaving 5 bases not matched to a gene. The germline gives CDR1 SGDLS, CDR2 YYNGEE. The CDR3 contains 13 residues. The CDR3 reads CASSVDFQGAQYF. The CDR3 DNA is TGTGCCAGCAGCGTAGACTTTCAGGGGGCCCAGTACTTC.

This chain connects TRBV5-1 to TRBJ2-7, with TRBD1 as a possible D gene (5 bases). The germline V gene has CDR1 SGHRS and CDR2 YFSETQ. The CDR3 is 14 amino acids. The V end was cut by 2 bases, the J end by 5 bases, with 14 bases between. CDR3 in amino acids: CASSLGQVLDEQYF. DNA for the CDR3: TGCGCCAGCAGCTTAGGACAAGTATTGGACGAGCAGTACTTC.

The V gene is TRBV6-5, the J gene TRBJ1-5, with a weak D call TRBD1 (5 bases). There are 13 residues in the CDR3. Trimming pared 5 bases from V and 11 bases from J, leaving 16 bases between. CDR1 is MNHEY, CDR2 SVGAGI, per germline. In nucleotides, the CDR3 is TGTGCCAGCAGTCTTAATCAGGGTCTGACCCAGCATTTT. It codes for CASSLNQGLTQHF.

The V call is TRBV6-6, the J call TRBJ2-2; 7 nucleotides agree with TRBD1. V lost 8 bases to trimming and J lost 5 bases; unmatched junction nucleotides: 14. Germline-derived CDR1 and CDR2 are MNHNY and SVGAGI (reference sequence). The CDR3 is 16 residues long. CDR3 DNA sequence: TGTGCCAGCGCAGAGAGGGGGCGGACGGATACCGGGGAGCTGTTTTTT. Protein product: CASAERGRTDTGELFF.

The CDR3 sequence: CASGSRPGTGVGTEAFF. For the CDR3, the DNA is TGTGCTAGTGGTTCCCGCCCCGGGACAGGGGTTGGGACTGAAGCTTTCTTT. V is TRBV12-5 and J is TRBJ1-1, with TRBD1 matching 10 bases. Trimming removed 4 bases from V and 5 bases from J; junction bases left unmatched: 13. The germline gives CDR1 LGHNT, CDR2 FRNRAP. The CDR3 sequence is 17 residues long.

This clone appeared a few times. This sequence joins TRBV30 and TRBJ1-2; unclear D gene. V lost 3 bases, J lost 6 bases, and 23 bases lay in between. Germline CDR1 is GTSNPN and CDR2 is SVGIG (reference sequence). The CDR3 runs to 16 residues. In DNA, the CDR3 is TGTGCCTGGAGGAGTTTGGGCGGGGATTTAGGCGATGGCTACACCTTC. This translates into CAWRSLGGDLGDGYTF.

The gene calls are TRBV6-5 and TRBJ1-5, with D possibly being TRBD1 (5 bases). The CDR3 covers 12 residues. Trimming left V 6 bases short and J 7 bases short, with 10 bases between. In germline, CDR1 is MNHEY, CDR2 SVGAGI. CDR3 sequence: CASRGGGQPQHF. The DNA of the CDR3 is TGTGCCAGCAGGGGGGGAGGACAGCCCCAGCATTTT.

The chain recombines TRBV4-1 with TRBJ1-5; D uncertain. CDR3 length: 16 amino acids. Per germline, CDR1 MGHRA and CDR2 YSYEKL. V lost 0 bases to trimming and J lost 0 bases, with 9 bases between them. The CDR3, as DNA: TGCGCCAGCAGCCAAGACGCGGACTATAGCAATCAGCCCCAGCATTTT. Residues: CASSQDADYSNQPQHF.

V is TRBV3-1 (or the pseudogene TRBV3-2) and J is TRBJ1-5, with D possibly matching TRBD1 (5 bases). The CDR3 runs 17 residues. Germline CDR1 and CDR2: LGHDT and YNNKEL (reference sequence). Trimming removed 2 bases from V and 7 bases from J, with 21 bases in between. In nucleotides, the CDR3 is TGTGCCAGCAGCCAATCCGGCTTGGAGGGACGGAGCCAGCCCCAGCATTTT. The encoded protein is CASSQSGLEGRSQPQHF.

The chain employs TRBV5-1 and TRBJ2-5; D may be TRBD2 (5 bases). The length of the CDR3 is 18 residues. V was cut by 0 bases and J by 0 bases, with 18 bases left in between. Per the germline V gene, CDR1 is SGHRS and CDR2 is YFSETQ. CDR3 residues: CASSLDSGGSPYQETQYF. The CDR3, as DNA: TGCGCCAGCAGCTTGGATTCCGGCGGGTCCCCGTACCAAGAGACCCAGTACTTC. The variable domain in full, completed from reference TRBV5-1 and TRBJ2-5, reads KAGVTQTPRYLIKTRGQQVTLSCSPISGHRSVSWYQQTPGQGLQFLFEYFSETQRNKGNFPGRFSGRQFSNSRSEMNVSTLELGDSALYLCASSLDSGGSPYQETQYFGPGTRLLVL.

The J gene is TRBJ2-5, the V gene TRBV5-4; 9 bases match TRBD2. V was pared by 5 bases and J by 0 bases, with 2 bases of the junction left unmatched. The length of the CDR3 is 14 residues. Looked up from germline, CDR1 is SGHNT and CDR2 is YYREEE (reference sequence). The CDR3 sequence is CASRAGGNQETQYF. The CDR3 DNA is TGTGCCAGCAGAGCGGGGGGAAACCAAGAGACCCAGTACTTC.

J is TRBJ1-4 and V is TRBV5-1; tentative D call: TRBD1 (6 bases). This CDR3 region has 16 residues. Germline lookup yields CDR1 SGHRS and CDR2 YFSETQ. V was cut by 0 bases and J by 0 bases, with 9 bases left in between. CDR3 protein: CASSLDPGATNEKLFF. CDR3 DNA sequence: TGCGCCAGCAGCTTGGATCCAGGGGCAACTAATGAAAAACTGTTTTTT.

The rearrangement joins TRBV6-5 to TRBJ2-5; TRBD2 aligns across 10 bases. The CDR3 spans 16 residues. Per the germline V gene, CDR1 is MNHEY and CDR2 is SVGAGI. The ends lost 2 bases at V and 2 bases at J; junction bases unmatched: 5. Here the CDR3 reads CASSYRVAGGQETQYF. The CDR3 DNA reads TGTGCCAGCAGTTACAGGGTAGCGGGGGGACAAGAGACCCAGTACTTC.

This chain joins TRBV5-1 and TRBJ1-1, with TRBD1 matching 8 bases. The CDR3 has 14 residues. Per germline, CDR1 SGHRS and CDR2 YFSETQ. J was trimmed by 3 bases and V by 5 bases; bases with no gene match: 6. CDR3 DNA sequence: TGCGCCAGCAGTACGGGACAGGCCTACACTGAAGCTTTCTTT. It translates to CASSTGQAYTEAFF.